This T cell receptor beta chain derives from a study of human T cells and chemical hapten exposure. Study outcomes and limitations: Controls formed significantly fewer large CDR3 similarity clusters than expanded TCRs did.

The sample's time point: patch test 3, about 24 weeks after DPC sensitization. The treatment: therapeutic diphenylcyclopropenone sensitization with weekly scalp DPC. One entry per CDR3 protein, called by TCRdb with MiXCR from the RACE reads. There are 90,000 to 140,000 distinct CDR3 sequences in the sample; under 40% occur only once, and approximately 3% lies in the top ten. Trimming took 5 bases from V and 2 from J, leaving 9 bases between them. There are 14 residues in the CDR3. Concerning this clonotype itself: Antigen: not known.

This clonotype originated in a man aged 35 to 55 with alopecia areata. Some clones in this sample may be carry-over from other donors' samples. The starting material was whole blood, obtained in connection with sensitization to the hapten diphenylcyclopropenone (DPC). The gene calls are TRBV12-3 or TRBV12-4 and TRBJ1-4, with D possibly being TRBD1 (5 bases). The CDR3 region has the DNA TGTGCCAGCAGTCCGCGGGGGACTAATGAAAAACTGTTTTTT. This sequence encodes CASSPRGTNEKLFF.